A selection of T cell receptor beta chains follows, all from one sample in a study of T cell responses to AZD1222 COVID-19 vaccine. Produced via immunoSEQ multiplex PCR; TCRdb's table is partial and in-frame only. The data contain about 120,000 clones, roughly 92% of them singletons. Here the sequenced sample was peripheral blood, taken on day 0 of AZD1222 vaccination. These receptors were obtained from an adult in good health. The CDR3 runs from the conserved cysteine through the conserved F or W. A D gene is named only where the DNA matches it firmly. A row's size may be missing; if present it is once, few, many or a size class.

d_call: NA
j_call: TRBJ2-7
v_call: TRBV7-9
clone_size: NA
cdr3_aa: CASSLGTVSYEQYF
cdr3_nt: TGTGCCAGCAGCTTAGGGACGGTCTCCTACGAGCAGTACTTC

d_call: NA
j_call: TRBJ1-2
v_call: TRBV28
clone_size: NA
cdr3_aa: CASSLLYGYTF
cdr3_nt: TGTGCCAGCAGTTTATTGTATGGCTACACCTTC

d_call: NA
j_call: TRBJ2-7
v_call: TRBV29-1
clone_size: few
cdr3_aa: CSVSDREQYF
cdr3_nt: TGCAGCGTTTCAGACCGCGAGCAGTACTTC

d_call: NA
j_call: TRBJ1-3
v_call: TRBV9
clone_size: NA
cdr3_aa: CASSPTGTGNTIYF
cdr3_nt: TGTGCCAGCAGCCCGACAGGAACTGGAAACACCATATATTTT

d_call: NA
j_call: TRBJ2-7
v_call: TRBV24-1
clone_size: NA
cdr3_aa: CATSDFYEQYF
cdr3_nt: TGTGCCACCAGTGATTTCTACGAGCAGTACTTC

d_call: TRBD1
j_call: TRBJ2-2
v_call: TRBV19
clone_size: few
cdr3_aa: CATNQNLWSGGAGELFF
cdr3_nt: TGTGCCACCAACCAGAATCTTTGGTCAGGGGGCGCCGGGGAGCTGTTTTTT

d_call: NA
j_call: TRBJ1-1
v_call: TRBV2
clone_size: NA
cdr3_aa: CASSLKGMNTEAFF
cdr3_nt: TGTGCCAGCAGTTTGAAGGGAATGAACACTGAAGCTTTCTTT

d_call: NA
j_call: TRBJ1-1
v_call: TRBV11-2
clone_size: NA
cdr3_aa: CASSFLGMNTEAFF
cdr3_nt: TGTGCCAGCAGCTTCCTCGGGATGAACACTGAAGCTTTCTTT

d_call: NA
j_call: TRBJ1-1
v_call: TRBV28
clone_size: NA
cdr3_aa: CASSLVMGTEAFF
cdr3_nt: TGTGCCAGCAGTTTAGTCATGGGGACTGAAGCTTTCTTT

d_call: NA
j_call: TRBJ1-5
v_call: TRBV28
clone_size: NA
cdr3_aa: CASRTSGPRTQPQHF
cdr3_nt: TGTGCCAGCAGGACCTCGGGACCCCGGACTCAGCCCCAGCATTTT

d_call: NA
j_call: TRBJ1-5
v_call: TRBV7-9
clone_size: NA
cdr3_aa: CASSGRVSNQPQHF
cdr3_nt: TGTGCCAGCAGTGGCAGGGTGAGCAATCAGCCCCAGCATTTT

d_call: NA
j_call: TRBJ1-1
v_call: TRBV2
clone_size: NA
cdr3_aa: CASVGQKNTEAFF
cdr3_nt: TGTGCCAGCGTAGGACAGAAGAACACTGAAGCTTTCTTT

d_call: NA
j_call: TRBJ2-7
v_call: TRBV18
clone_size: few
cdr3_aa: CASSLFRDLSYEQYF
cdr3_nt: TGTGCCAGCTCACTCTTCAGGGATCTCTCCTACGAGCAGTACTTC

d_call: NA
j_call: TRBJ1-2
v_call: TRBV6-2/TRBV6-3
clone_size: NA
cdr3_aa: CASSYSIPGSGYTF
cdr3_nt: TGTGCCAGCAGTTACTCGATCCCAGGGAGTGGCTACACCTTC

d_call: NA
j_call: TRBJ1-3
v_call: TRBV6-5
clone_size: NA
cdr3_aa: CASSYTPGVAGNTIYF
cdr3_nt: TGTGCCAGCAGTTACACGCCAGGGGTGGCTGGAAACACCATATATTTT

d_call: NA
j_call: TRBJ1-6
v_call: TRBV19
clone_size: NA
cdr3_aa: CASNLRNSPLHF
cdr3_nt: TGTGCCAGTAACCTCAGGAATTCACCCCTCCACTTT

d_call: NA
j_call: TRBJ1-2
v_call: TRBV15
clone_size: NA
cdr3_aa: CATSRDQVGNYGYTF
cdr3_nt: TGTGCCACCAGCAGAGATCAGGTGGGGAACTATGGCTACACCTTC